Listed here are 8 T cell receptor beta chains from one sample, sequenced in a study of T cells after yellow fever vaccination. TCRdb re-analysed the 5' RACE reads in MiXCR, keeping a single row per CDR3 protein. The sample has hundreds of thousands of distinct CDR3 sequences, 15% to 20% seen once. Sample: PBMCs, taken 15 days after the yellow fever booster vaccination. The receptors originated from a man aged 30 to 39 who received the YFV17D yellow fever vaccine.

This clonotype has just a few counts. CDR3 residues: CASSSTGGKGEQFF. CDR3 DNA: TGTGCCAGCAGCTCGACAGGGGGCAAAGGTGAGCAGTTCTTC. The chain uses TRBV7-3 and TRBJ2-1, with 10 bases that match TRBD1. Germline CDR1 and CDR2: SGHTA and FQGTGA. The V and J ends lost 4 bases and 9 bases, in that order; junction bases with no gene match: 6. The CDR3 length is 14 residues.

The CDR3 region is CSARVSSGRIEQYF. The CDR3 DNA is TGCAGTGCTAGAGTGTCTAGCGGGAGAATAGAGCAGTACTTC. The genes are TRBV20-1 and TRBJ2-7; 10 bases line up with TRBD2. The CDR3 covers 14 residues. Looked up from germline, CDR1 is DFQATT and CDR2 is SNEGSKA (reference sequence). Trimming removed 1 base from V and 7 bases from J; junction bases left unmatched: 7.

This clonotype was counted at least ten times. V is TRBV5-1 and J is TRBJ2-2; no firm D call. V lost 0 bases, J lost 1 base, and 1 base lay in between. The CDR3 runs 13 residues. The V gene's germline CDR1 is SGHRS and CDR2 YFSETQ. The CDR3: CASSLGNTGELFF. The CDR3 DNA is TGCGCCAGCAGCTTGGGGAACACCGGGGAGCTGTTTTTT.

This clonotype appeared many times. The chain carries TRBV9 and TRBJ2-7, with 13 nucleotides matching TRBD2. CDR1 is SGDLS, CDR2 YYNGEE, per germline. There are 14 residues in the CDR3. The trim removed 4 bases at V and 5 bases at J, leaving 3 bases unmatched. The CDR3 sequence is CASSSGLAGDEQYF. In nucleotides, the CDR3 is TGTGCCAGCAGCTCAGGACTAGCGGGAGACGAGCAGTACTTC.

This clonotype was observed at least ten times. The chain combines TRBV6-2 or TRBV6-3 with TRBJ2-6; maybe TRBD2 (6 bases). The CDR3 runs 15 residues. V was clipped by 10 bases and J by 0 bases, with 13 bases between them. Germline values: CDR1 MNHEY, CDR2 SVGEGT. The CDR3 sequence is CAIERRGSGANVLTF. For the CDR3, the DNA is TGTGCCATCGAAAGGAGGGGCTCTGGGGCCAACGTCCTGACTTTC.

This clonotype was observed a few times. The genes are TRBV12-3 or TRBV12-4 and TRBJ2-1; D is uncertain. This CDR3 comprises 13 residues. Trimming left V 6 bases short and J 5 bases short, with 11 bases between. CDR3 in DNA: TGTGCCAGCAGACTCGGTGGGCACAATGAGCAGTTCTTC. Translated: CASRLGGHNEQFF.

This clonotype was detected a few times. The CDR3 DNA reads as TGTGCCATCAGTAGCTCAGGTTCGGGAGAGACCCAGTACTTC. It specifies CAISSSGSGETQYF. This chain links TRBV10-3 with TRBJ2-5, with unresolved D. Germline assignment: CDR1 ENHRY and CDR2 SYGVKD. CDR3 size: 14 residues. V dropped 5 bases and J dropped 4 bases, with 14 bases sitting between them.

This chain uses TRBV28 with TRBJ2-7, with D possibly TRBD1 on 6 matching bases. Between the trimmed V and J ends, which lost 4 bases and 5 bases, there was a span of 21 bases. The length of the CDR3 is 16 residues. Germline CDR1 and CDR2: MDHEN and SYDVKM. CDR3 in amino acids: CASSSNQGRPLNEQYF. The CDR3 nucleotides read TGTGCCAGCAGTTCCAATCAGGGGCGGCCCCTGAACGAGCAGTACTTC.